Described below is a single T cell receptor beta chain sequence and its context. Its antigen is unidentified. These data belong to a study of T cell responses to AZD1222 COVID-19 vaccine. General observations from the study: The sample set comprised mostly white British donors with more females, and clonal diversity was possibly underestimated. At 160-218 and 743-854, vaccine-associated CD4 TCRs were dominant, and they spanned spike. Repertoire sampling occurred only after the peak T cell response.

Generated by immunoSEQ multiplex PCR, the TCRdb table keeps only in-frame clones and is missing some. The table lists some 130,000 clones, around 93% of them singletons. Looked up from germline, CDR1 is ENHRY and CDR2 is SYGVKD. V lost 0 bases to trimming and J lost 2 bases; unmatched junction nucleotides: 3. CDR3 length equals 15 residues. Analyses pooled second doses at about 4 or about 12 weeks. This sequence joins TRBV10-3 and TRBJ1-1; 7 positions match TRBD1. This receptor was obtained from an adult who received the AZD1222 COVID-19 vaccine. The specimen comprised peripheral blood, sampled 28 days after the second AZD1222 dose. DNA of the CDR3: TGTGCCATCAGTGAGTCGACAGGGCCCAACACTGAAGCTTTCTTT. It translates to CAISESTGPNTEAFF.